The rows below give T cell receptor beta chains drawn from one sample of a study of cytomegalovirus exposure and HLA in healthy donors. Measured with immunoSEQ multiplex PCR; TCRdb has only the in-frame clones, and not every one. Counted here are 200,000 or so clones, 78% occurring once; the ten biggest clones make up roughly 6%. The source material was PBMCs. These receptors were collected from a woman between 25 and 40 years old in good health and CMV-seropositive. The CDR3 runs from the conserved cysteine through the conserved F or W. The order of the fields is clone size, J gene, V gene, D gene, CDR3 protein, CDR3 DNA. A D gene is named only where the DNA matches it firmly. Clone size is stated in some rows and not others, as once, few, many or a class when expanded.

>.|TRBJ1-1|TRBV5-1|TRBD1
CASRTGVGTGRTEAFF
TGCGCCAGCAGAACTGGGGTGGGGACAGGGAGGACTGAAGCTTTCTTT
>.|TRBJ2-3|TRBV5-4|TRBD2
CASSLGGRAPDTQYF
TGTGCCAGCAGCTTAGGCGGGAGGGCCCCAGATACGCAGTATTTT
>few|TRBJ1-1|TRBV5-1|.
CASSLSMGANTEAFF
TGCGCCAGCAGCTTATCCATGGGGGCGAACACTGAAGCTTTCTTT
>.|TRBJ1-5|TRBV23-1|TRBD1
CASSQTGTGNQPQHF
TGCGCCAGCAGTCAGACCGGGACAGGGAATCAGCCCCAGCATTTT
>.|TRBJ2-6|TRBV29-1|TRBD1
CSVSDRASSSGANVLTF
TGCAGCGTCTCTGACAGGGCCTCGAGCTCTGGGGCCAACGTCCTGACTTTC
>.|TRBJ2-1|TRBV7-2|TRBD2
CASRASGGSNEQFF
TGTGCCAGCAGAGCTAGCGGGGGCTCGAATGAGCAGTTCTTC
>.|TRBJ2-7|TRBV6-5|TRBD2
CASTILAGSYEQYF
TGTGCCAGCACCATACTAGCGGGATCCTACGAGCAGTACTTC
>.|TRBJ2-2|TRBV7-2|TRBD1
CASSRDRVDTGELFF
TGTGCCAGCAGCCGAGACAGGGTGGACACCGGGGAGCTGTTTTTT
>.|TRBJ1-6|TRBV5-1|TRBD1
CASSSGQGRSPLHF
TGCGCCAGCAGCTCCGGACAGGGACGGTCACCCCTCCACTTT
>once|TRBJ2-7|TRBV9|TRBD2
CASSVALAGYYEQYF
TGTGCCAGCAGCGTAGCACTAGCGGGATACTACGAGCAGTACTTC
>.|TRBJ2-2|TRBV13|.
CASSLRAENTGELFF
TGTGCCAGCAGCTTACGAGCGGAGAACACCGGGGAGCTGTTTTTT
>.|TRBJ2-5|TRBV18|.
CASSPPSRETLKTQYF
TGTGCCAGCTCACCACCCTCCCGGGAAACCCTGAAGACCCAGTACTTC
>.|TRBJ2-1|TRBV5-1|.
CASSRTSRGYNEQFF
TGCGCCAGCAGCCGGACCAGCCGGGGGTACAATGAGCAGTTCTTC
>.|TRBJ2-7|TRBV6-5|TRBD2
CASSYSAGEGEQYF
TGTGCCAGCAGTTACTCGGCGGGAGAAGGCGAGCAGTACTTC
>.|TRBJ2-2|TRBV15|TRBD1
CATSRDRGHTGELFF
TGTGCCACCAGCAGAGACAGGGGGCACACCGGGGAGCTGTTTTTT
>.|TRBJ2-7|TRBV28|.
CASTSSYEQYF
TGTGCCAGCACCAGCTCCTACGAGCAGTACTTC
>.|TRBJ2-7|TRBV7-8|.
CASSLVPGSSEQYF
TGTGCCAGCAGCTTAGTACCTGGGAGCAGCGAGCAGTACTTC
>.|TRBJ1-2|TRBV28|.
CASGPQANYGYTF
TGTGCCAGCGGTCCACAAGCTAACTATGGCTACACCTTC
>.|TRBJ2-3|TRBV10-1|TRBD1
CASSEWDRSTDTQYF
TGCGCCAGCAGTGAATGGGACAGGAGCACAGATACGCAGTATTTT
>.|TRBJ1-3|TRBV2|.
CASSAILSGNTIYF
TGTGCCAGCAGTGCCATACTCTCTGGAAACACCATATATTTT
>.|TRBJ2-2|TRBV27|TRBD2
CASRRRGGTGELFF
TGTGCCAGCCGTAGACGGGGGGGAACCGGGGAGCTGTTTTTT
>.|TRBJ2-7|TRBV11-2|TRBD2
CASSPGLALYEQYF
TGTGCCAGCAGCCCGGGACTAGCTCTCTACGAGCAGTACTTC
>.|TRBJ2-7|TRBV28|.
CASSFLANPYEQYF
TGTGCCAGCAGTTTTTTGGCCAACCCCTACGAGCAGTACTTC
>.|TRBJ1-5|TRBV2|.
CASSEGGPRDQPQHF
TGTGCCAGCAGTGAAGGCGGACCCAGGGATCAGCCCCAGCATTTT
>.|TRBJ2-7|TRBV2|.
CASRRDSGHEQYF
TGTGCCAGCAGACGGGACTCGGGCCACGAGCAGTACTTC
>.|TRBJ2-1|TRBV2|.
CASRGLLGEQFF
TGTGCCAGCAGGGGCCTTCTGGGTGAGCAGTTCTTC
>.|TRBJ2-3|TRBV4-1|TRBD2
CASSQLAAGTDTQYF
TGCGCCAGCAGCCAACTAGCGGCGGGAACAGATACGCAGTATTTT
>.|TRBJ1-3|TRBV9|.
CASNPGGGVGNTIYF
TGTGCCAGCAACCCGGGTGGGGGGGTTGGAAACACCATATATTTT
>.|TRBJ1-2|TRBV10-2|.
CASSLQEFSGYTF
TGCGCCAGCAGTTTACAGGAGTTTTCGGGCTACACCTTC
>.|TRBJ1-1|TRBV6-5|.
CASRDDSFEAFF
TGTGCCAGCAGGGACGACAGTTTTGAAGCTTTCTTT
>once|TRBJ1-1|TRBV11-2|.
CASSLGFEAFF
TGTGCCAGCAGCTTGGGCTTCGAGGCTTTCTTT
>.|TRBJ2-2|TRBV6-6|TRBD2
CASSDVRGAGGELFF
TGTGCCAGCAGCGACGTGCGGGGGGCGGGCGGGGAGCTGTTTTTT
>.|TRBJ1-3|TRBV2|.
CASKRGALGNTIYF
TGTGCCAGCAAACGGGGGGCCTTAGGAAACACCATATATTTT
>.|TRBJ1-3|TRBV7-9|TRBD1
CASSPDRGYGNTIYF
TGTGCCAGCAGCCCCGACAGGGGGTACGGAAACACCATATATTTT
>.|TRBJ2-7|TRBV11-2|.
CASSLFSYPYEQYF
TGTGCCAGCAGCTTATTCAGTTACCCCTACGAGCAGTACTTC
>.|TRBJ1-1|TRBV28|.
CASSLIPPVNTEAFF
TGTGCCAGCAGTTTAATCCCGCCGGTGAACACTGAAGCTTTCTTT
>.|TRBJ2-2|TRBV6-4|.
CASAGEAHTGELFF
TGTGCCAGCGCCGGGGAGGCCCACACCGGGGAGCTGTTTTTT
>.|TRBJ2-2|TRBV13|.
CASSLRWGVTNTGELFF
TGTGCCAGCAGCCTAAGATGGGGAGTCACCAATACCGGGGAGCTGTTTTTT
>.|TRBJ2-7|TRBV19|TRBD2
CASSTGFRRGAYEQYF
TGTGCCAGTAGTACGGGATTCAGACGGGGGGCCTACGAGCAGTACTTC
>.|TRBJ1-1|TRBV28|.
CASSLTQNTEAFF
TGTGCCAGCAGTTTAACACAGAACACTGAAGCTTTCTTT
>.|TRBJ2-7|TRBV15|TRBD1
CATSRGLGQGAYEQYF
TGTGCCACCAGCAGAGGGCTGGGACAGGGGGCCTACGAGCAGTACTTC
>.|TRBJ2-2|TRBV28|TRBD2
CASSPGLADNTGELFF
TGTGCCAGCAGTCCGGGACTAGCGGATAACACCGGGGAGCTGTTTTTT
>.|TRBJ1-6|TRBV5-8|.
CASQGTLNNSPLHF
TGTGCCTCCCAGGGGACACTTAATAATTCACCCCTCCACTTT
>.|TRBJ1-2|TRBV29-1|TRBD1
CSVPGQGNYGYTF
TGCAGCGTACCGGGACAGGGGAACTATGGCTACACCTTC
>.|TRBJ1-2|TRBV19|.
CASSRWGGRTNYGYTF
TGTGCCAGTAGCCGATGGGGCGGACGGACTAACTATGGCTACACCTTC
>.|TRBJ1-3|TRBV10-1|.
CASGAGNTIYF
TGCGCCAGCGGGGCGGGAAACACCATATATTTT
>.|TRBJ1-2|TRBV5-1|TRBD1
CASSLETGGDGYTF
TGCGCCAGCAGCTTGGAGACAGGGGGCGATGGCTACACCTTC
>.|TRBJ1-1|TRBV5-5|.
CASSLYVGTEAFF
TGTGCCAGCAGCTTGTATGTCGGCACTGAAGCTTTCTTT
>.|TRBJ1-2|TRBV28|.
CASSLGFRAYGYTF
TGTGCCAGCAGCCTGGGGTTCAGGGCTTATGGCTACACCTTC
>.|TRBJ2-7|TRBV5-1|TRBD1
CASRRTGEAYEQYF
TGCGCCAGCAGGCGGACAGGCGAAGCCTACGAGCAGTACTTC
>once|TRBJ1-1|TRBV4-1|.
CASSQDQADIMNTEAFF
TGCGCCAGCAGCCAAGATCAGGCCGATATCATGAACACTGAAGCTTTCTTT
>.|TRBJ2-7|TRBV5-1|TRBD2
CASSRLASYEQYF
TGCGCCAGCAGCCGACTAGCGTCCTACGAGCAGTACTTC
>.|TRBJ2-5|TRBV7-9|TRBD1
CASSSDRAYQETQYF
TGTGCCAGCAGCTCTGACAGGGCCTACCAAGAGACCCAGTACTTC
>.|TRBJ1-3|TRBV6-5|.
CASSFPPGVVGNTIYF
TGTGCCAGCAGTTTCCCCCCCGGGGTAGTCGGAAACACCATATATTTT
>.|TRBJ2-7|TRBV5-1|.
CASSRGIVERGWGLDLREQYF
TGCGCCAGCAGCCGGGGGATTGTGGAGAGGGGCTGGGGCTTAGACTTGAGGGAGCAGTACTTC
>.|TRBJ2-3|TRBV5-1|.
CASSDGITDTQYF
TGCGCCAGCAGCGACGGGATCACAGATACGCAGTATTTT
>.|TRBJ2-1|TRBV5-6|TRBD2
CASSPGLAGILVNNEQFF
TGTGCCAGCAGCCCAGGACTAGCGGGGATCCTAGTTAACAATGAGCAGTTCTTC